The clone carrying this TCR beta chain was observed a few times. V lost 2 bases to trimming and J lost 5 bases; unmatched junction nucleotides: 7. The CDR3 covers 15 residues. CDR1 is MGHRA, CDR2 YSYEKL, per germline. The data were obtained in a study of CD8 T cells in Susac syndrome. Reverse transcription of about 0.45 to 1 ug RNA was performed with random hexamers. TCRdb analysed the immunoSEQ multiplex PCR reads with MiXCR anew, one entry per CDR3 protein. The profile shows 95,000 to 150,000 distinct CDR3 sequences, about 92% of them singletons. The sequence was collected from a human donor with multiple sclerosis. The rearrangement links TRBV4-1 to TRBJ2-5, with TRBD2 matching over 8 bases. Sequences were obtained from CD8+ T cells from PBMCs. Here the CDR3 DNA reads TGCGCCAGCAGCCAATGGCTAGCGGGCGGGGAGACCCAGTACTTC. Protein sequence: CASSQWLAGGETQYF.